This T cell receptor beta chain was documented in a study of cytomegalovirus exposure and HLA in healthy donors. At the level of the study: Earlier findings included some 120 million unique TCR beta sequences obtained from about 180 million T cells.

PCR used 60 Vbeta primers and 13 Jbeta primers. Assay used: immunoSEQ multiplex PCR; TCRdb lists only in-frame clones, some missing. The repertoire holds around 130,000 clones, with about 80% as singletons. On this clone itself: No antigen is known for it.

Whole-study findings and limits: Later work showed greater clonal expansion in HLA-associated TCR beta chains than in equally common others.

Regarding donors, all were healthy bone marrow donors. The CDR3 spans 17 residues. Germline CDR1 and CDR2: ENHRY and SYGVKD. V dropped 6 bases and J dropped 7; count of bases not matched to a gene: 15. The chain recombines TRBV10-3 with TRBJ2-1; TRBD2 matches at 10 bases. The receptor was isolated from a young man in good health and CMV-seronegative. The specimen was PBMCs. CDR3 loop: CAISDPTKTSGENEQFF. CDR3 DNA sequence: TGTGCCATCAGCGACCCAACGAAAACTAGCGGGGAAAATGAGCAGTTCTTC.